This T cell receptor beta chain was captured by sequencing in a study of beta chain features in type 1 diabetes. Study conclusions and caveats: It was among patients, rather than healthy donors, that naive, central memory and Treg TCRB repertoires appeared more similar.

Expressed TCRB transcripts were sequenced after all isolated RNA was converted to cDNA. The table came from immunoSEQ multiplex PCR; TCRdb's copy has only in-frame clones and leaves some out. Among about 230,000 clones, 9.6% were seen once, and the ten largest hold under 0.035%. In this sample, this clone turned up a few times. The antigen is undetermined. Trimming stripped 4 bases from V and 6 bases from J, with 19 bases between. In germline, CDR1 is SQVTM, CDR2 ANQGSEA. This CDR3 spans 14 amino acids. Sequencing was performed on naive CD4+ T cells from blood. This TCR was sampled from a woman between 18 and 29 years old in good health. This chain joins TRBV29-1 and TRBJ2-7; tentative D call: TRBD2 (5 bases). CDR3 sequence: CSVAPNREGTEQYF. The CDR3 coding sequence is TGCAGCGTTGCCCCTAACCGTGAGGGTACCGAGCAGTACTTC.